Each of the 21 T cell receptor beta chains below was sequenced from the same sample in a study of OX40 agonist ivuxolimab in advanced cancers. The protocol was immunoSEQ multiplex PCR, while the TCRdb copy is restricted to in-frame clones and leaves out a portion. The sample lists 75,000 to 90,000 clones, approximately 84% occurring once. The sample here was CD4+ or CD8+ T cells sorted from blood, taken in a trial of the OX40 agonist ivuxolimab. These receptors all come from an adult with an advanced solid tumor such as melanoma, head and neck, liver or kidney cancer.

This chain joins TRBV7-9 and TRBJ2-7; D remains unclear. V was trimmed by 1 base and J by 5 bases, leaving 9 bases between them. The CDR3 has 13 amino acids. Germline CDR1 reads SEHNR; CDR2 reads FQNEAQ (reference sequence). CDR3 sequence (DNA): TGTGCCAGCAGCTTAGGACTCAACGACGAGCAGTACTTC. Its translation is CASSLGLNDEQYF.

The gene calls are TRBV4-3 and TRBJ2-3, with D perhaps matching TRBD1 or TRBD2 (5 bases each). V lost 0 bases and J lost 6, with 13 bases in between. This CDR3 spans 15 amino acids. Germline CDR1 reads LGHNA; CDR2 reads YSLEER. The CDR3 DNA is TGCGCCAGCAGCCAAGAGTGGGACCTCGGGGATACGCAGTATTTT. It translates to CASSQEWDLGDTQYF.

The rearrangement joins TRBV29-1 to TRBJ1-4; the D is unclear. The CDR3 is 12 residues long. Germline assignment: CDR1 SQVTM and CDR2 ANQGSEA. Trimming took 4 bases from V and 8 from J, leaving 11 bases between them. The CDR3: CSVAGVGEKLFF. The CDR3, as DNA: TGCAGCGTTGCCGGGGTGGGGGAAAAACTGTTTTTT.

This sequence joins TRBV12-5 and TRBJ2-1; 11 nucleotides agree with TRBD1. V lost 5 bases to trimming and J lost 2 bases; unmatched junction nucleotides: 2. The CDR3 loop spans 15 amino acids. The germline CDR1 and CDR2 sequences are LGHNT and FRNRAP. This CDR3 reads CASGEGQGAYNEQFF. CDR3 nucleotides: TGTGCTAGTGGTGAGGGACAGGGGGCCTACAATGAGCAGTTCTTC.

V and J are TRBV7-3 and TRBJ2-7; perhaps TRBD2 as D (6 bases). Trimming pared 2 bases from V and 6 bases from J, leaving 11 bases between. The CDR3 spans 13 residues. Per germline, CDR1 SGHTA and CDR2 FQGTGA. The CDR3: CASSLGAGIEQYF. The CDR3 DNA reads TGTGCCAGCAGCTTAGGCGCGGGAATCGAGCAGTACTTC.

The chain links TRBV6-6 to TRBJ1-2, with TRBD1 matching over 7 bases. This CDR3 spans 13 amino acids. The V segment lost 4 bases and the J segment 8 bases; nucleotides outside the gene matches: 7. Germline V gives CDR1 MNHNY, CDR2 SVGAGI (reference sequence). The CDR3 sequence: CASSSRDSNGYTF. The CDR3 DNA is TGTGCCAGCAGTTCGAGGGACAGTAACGGCTACACCTTC.

This chain connects TRBV9 to TRBJ1-4; D may be TRBD1 (5 bases). Germline CDR1 and CDR2: SGDLS and YYNGEE. V lost 0 bases, J lost 5 bases, and 11 bases lay in between. This CDR3 contains 15 residues. In nucleotides, the CDR3 is TGTGCCAGCAGCGTAGGGGGCAGCACAAATGAAAAACTGTTTTTT. It specifies CASSVGGSTNEKLFF.

The chain is built from TRBV27 and TRBJ1-4, with D possibly TRBD1 on 5 matching bases. This CDR3 region has 15 residues. V was clipped by 7 bases and J by 0 bases, with 12 bases between them. Germline values: CDR1 MNHEY, CDR2 SMNVEV (reference sequence). The CDR3 DNA is TGTGCCAGCATGGGGCACGGAGCAACTAATGAAAAACTGTTTTTT. Amino acid sequence: CASMGHGATNEKLFF.

The gene calls are TRBV4-1 and TRBJ2-3; D is ambiguous. The V end lost 9 bases, the J end lost 2 bases, and 15 bases lay between the germline ends. Germline values: CDR1 MGHRA, CDR2 YSYEKL. This CDR3 contains 14 residues. CDR3 nucleotide sequence: TGCGCCAGTCGAGGAGAGTTCTCCACAGATACGCAGTATTTT. It translates to CASRGEFSTDTQYF.

The rearrangement joins TRBV6-6 to TRBJ1-1; the match to TRBD1 covers 12 bases. Germline V gene data show CDR1 as MNHNY and CDR2 as SVGAGI (reference sequence). The CDR3 length is 15 residues. The junction had 4 bases not matched to a gene; V was cut back by 4 bases and J by 4 bases. The CDR3 DNA reads as TGTGCCAGCAGTTCCGAGGGACAGGGGGCCACTGAAGCTTTCTTT. It encodes CASSSEGQGATEAFF.

The chain uses TRBV7-9 and TRBJ2-5, with 8 nucleotides matching TRBD1. V lost 1 base to trimming and J lost 5 bases; unmatched junction nucleotides: 6. Germline-derived CDR1 and CDR2 are SEHNR and FQNEAQ (reference sequence). This CDR3 has 15 amino acids. DNA for the CDR3: TGTGCCAGCAGCTTAGGGCCAGGGGGCGGGGAGACCCAGTACTTC. This codes for CASSLGPGGGETQYF.

The V call is TRBV6-6, the J call TRBJ1-1; a possible D gene is TRBD1 (6 bases). V was pared by 6 bases and J by 5 bases, with 19 bases between. The V gene's germline CDR1 is MNHNY and CDR2 SVGAGI (reference sequence). The length of the CDR3 is 15 residues. Written as DNA, the CDR3 is TGTGCCAGCAGCCCGGGACACTCGTCAGGGACTGAAGCTTTCTTT. This encodes CASSPGHSSGTEAFF.

The CDR3 is CASSALTGDNEKLFF. CDR3 coding DNA: TGCGCCAGCAGCGCATTGACAGGGGACAATGAAAAACTGTTTTTT. The V and J genes are TRBV5-1 and TRBJ1-4, with 8 bases identical to TRBD1. The germline CDR1 and CDR2 sequences are SGHRS and YFSETQ. This CDR3 comprises 15 residues. The J segment lost 5 bases and the V segment lost 4 bases, leaving 7 bases of the junction unmatched.

The chain has TRBV9 and TRBJ1-2; D uncertain. V gave up 7 bases and J gave up 4 bases, with 14 bases separating them. CDR3 length equals 13 residues. Germline V gives CDR1 SGDLS, CDR2 YYNGEE. The CDR3 nucleotides are TGTGCCAGCCTCGGCACAGCTGCCTATGGCTACACCTTC. It is translated as CASLGTAAYGYTF.

This clone showed up just a few times. Other DNA sequences within the sample encode an identical CDR3. The chain links TRBV19 to TRBJ1-1; D gene unclear. The CDR3 consists of 13 residues. Trimming stripped 1 base from V and 1 base from J, with 4 bases between. CDR1 and CDR2 from the germline V gene are LNHDA and SQIVND (reference sequence). The CDR3 protein is CASSIGANTEAFF. The CDR3 DNA follows: TGTGCCAGTAGTATAGGGGCGAACACTGAAGCTTTCTTT.

V is TRBV5-1 and J is TRBJ2-1, with 7 bases aligning to TRBD2. Germline CDR1 reads SGHRS; CDR2 reads YFSETQ. V was clipped by 4 bases and J by 0 bases; unmatched bases: 7. CDR3 size: 16 residues. The CDR3 nucleotides are TGCGCCAGCAGCCCATCTCGGACTAGCTCCTACAATGAGCAGTTCTTC. Amino acids: CASSPSRTSSYNEQFF.

The chain has TRBV19 and TRBJ2-5; no clear D gene. Per germline, CDR1 LNHDA and CDR2 SQIVND (reference sequence). Trimming took 4 bases from V and 3 from J, leaving 3 bases between them. This CDR3 comprises 11 residues. The chain's CDR3 is CASSTEETQYF. CDR3 sequence (DNA): TGTGCCAGTAGTACAGAAGAGACCCAGTACTTC.

V usage is TRBV9 and J usage is TRBJ1-2; 8 bases map to TRBD1. The CDR3 contains 16 residues. Germline values: CDR1 SGDLS, CDR2 YYNGEE. V gave up 0 bases and J gave up 2 bases; unmatched junction bases: 6. CDR3 loop: CASSVAPGTGNYGYTF. CDR3 DNA: TGTGCCAGCAGCGTAGCGCCCGGGACAGGCAACTATGGCTACACCTTC.

The rearrangement links TRBV6-6 to TRBJ1-5, with 7 bases aligning to TRBD1. The CDR3 has 14 residues. The junction had 4 bases not matched to a gene; V was cut back by 4 bases and J by 4 bases. From germline, CDR1 is MNHNY and CDR2 SVGAGI (reference sequence). CDR3 in amino acids: CASSSLQGNQPQHF. The CDR3 DNA reads TGTGCCAGCAGTTCCCTACAGGGGAATCAGCCCCAGCATTTT.

The chain joins TRBV7-3 to TRBJ1-2; possible D gene TRBD1, 6 bases. V lost 5 bases to trimming and J lost 4 bases, with 23 bases between them. The CDR3 extends over 17 amino acids. CDR1 and CDR2 (germline): SGHTA, FQGTGA. The CDR3 protein is CASSPEGSPRGGYGYTF. CDR3 in DNA: TGTGCCAGCAGCCCCGAAGGGTCCCCCAGGGGTGGCTATGGCTACACCTTC.

The chain employs TRBV2 and TRBJ2-6; TRBD1 aligns across 10 bases. The CDR3 has 18 amino acids. The J segment lost 1 base and the V segment lost 8 bases, leaving 11 bases of the junction unmatched. The germline gives CDR1 SNHLY, CDR2 FYNNEI. In DNA form, the CDR3 reads TGTGCCAGCGGAGAGGGACAGGGGTTCAGATCTGGGGCCAACGTCCTGACTTTC. Translated, it gives CASGEGQGFRSGANVLTF. Full variable domain (rest looked up from reference TRBV2 and TRBJ2-6): EPEVTQTPSHQVTQMGQEVILRCVPISNHLYFYWYRQILGQKVEFLVSFYNNEISEKSEIFDDQFSVERPDGSNFTLKIRSTKLEDSAMYFCASGEGQGFRSGANVLTFGAGSRLTVL.